This T cell receptor beta chain came from a study of T cells in Graves' hyperthyroidism and ophthalmopathy (dated by TCRdb to about 2019). With regard to the full study: Peripheral blood samples were taken at the time of initial diagnosis, prior to any treatment. To identify distinguishing TCR V-J signatures, a discovery cohort of 100 or so patients was used, comprising 40 to 45 with Graves' ophthalmopathy and some 60 with stable Graves' hyperthyroidism. After sampling, hyperthyroidism patients received methimazole starting at 30 mg daily, and ophthalmopathy patients received high-dose intravenous methylprednisolone. The paper reports TCR Vbeta CDR3 sequencing of some 140 peripheral blood samples: under 45 ophthalmopathy, fewer than 85 hyperthyroidism and approximately 17 progressor patients. The approximately 90 discovery patients were divided at random into training and test sets in a 7:3 ratio. In six Graves' hyperthyroidism patients, the study also compared T-cell repertoires from thyroid tissue with T-cell repertoires from blood. Prospective prediction of ophthalmopathy was tested in an independent validation cohort consisting of 18 to 20 hyperthyroidism patients and over 15 patients who later progressed to ophthalmopathy. The full study reports these points: Sample size was not statistically predetermined, and blinding of investigators to group allocation was not performed. In validation, progression to ophthalmopathy was predicted by the model with 70% to 71% sensitivity and around 75% specificity, a median of 6.5 months before onset. A model built on a 13 V-J signature distinguished ophthalmopathy from stable hyperthyroidism, reaching about 89% sensitivity and about 81% specificity in cross-validation and 80%/75% in testing. Most expanded thyroid clonotypes (frequency above 0.001) were also found in blood, which suggests that blood repertoires may mirror thyroid immune responses.

The TCR beta CDR3 regions were amplified from the RNA transcripts. The TCR CDR3 was subjected to a first round of RT-PCR using the HTBI primer set and the Qiagen OneStep RT-PCR kit. Libraries were constructed in a second round of multiplex PCR, after which size selection and purification were performed. Sequencing of the libraries was done on an Illumina HiSeq2000 using paired-end 100 bp reads. In the original analysis: SOAPnuke was used to process the raw data, with reads discarded if the reads contained adapters or uncalled bases, had a mean Phred below 15, or lacked an exact constant-primer or identifier match. High-quality paired reads were merged using COPE v1.2.5, and each unique nucleotide sequence was defined as a clonotype. Clonotypes were aligned to IMGT TRBV, TRBD and TRBJ reference segments using MiTCR v1.1. Analysis was restricted to V-J combinations with a frequency above 0.0001, which covered roughly 99% of repertoires. A TCS score was defined as the ratio of F50 (clonal expansion) to E x V (chaos), with BLOSUM62-based TCRdist applied between CDR3 peptides within each V-J. Welch's t-statistics and random forest reduced fewer than 550 V-J features to some 14, which were used in a naive Bayes classifier (R e1071). TCRdb reran the public reads through fastp at Q25 and MiXCR, keeping productive beta chains. One record per CDR3 amino acid sequence lists the most common genes and DNA. TCRdb, not the authors, supplied the V and J calls. The sample table records under 750,000 distinct CDR3 sequences; 18% of these occur just once. The biggest ten clones account for 16% of the sample.

CDR1 SGHDT and CDR2 YYEEEE are derived from the germline V gene. The CDR3 holds 14 amino acids from the cysteine to the phenylalanine. The sequence is cut down to CDR3 DNA, 42 bases in frame from base 1. V loses 6 bases of germline sequence and J loses 2 bases, and the interval between the two ends is 14 bases. This clonotype was observed a few times. Its target antigen remains unknown. No much larger clonotype is one base removed from it; base qualities were not supplied. Hyperthyroidism patients were newly diagnosed, with disease duration under 2 months, and aged 18 to 65 years. The study excluded patients with uncontrolled infections, other autoimmune diseases, pregnancy or lactation. Diagnoses were based on clinical symptoms, serum thyroxine and TRAb, thyroid ultrasound and orbital computed tomography. Blood from progressor patients was drawn when they were first diagnosed with hyperthyroidism, before any ophthalmopathy symptoms appeared. PBMCs were isolated from about 9 ml of fresh peripheral blood by Ficoll-Paque density gradient centrifugation. Progressor patients were initially diagnosed with Graves' hyperthyroidism and developed ophthalmopathy during follow-up. Trizol reagent was used to extract total RNA, and RNA quality was then checked on an Agilent 2100 Bioanalyzer.

The TCR was taken from a woman aged 45-65 years with Graves' hyperthyroidism that later progressed to Graves' ophthalmopathy. The sequence is built from TRBV5-6 and TRBJ2-5; the D segment may tentatively be TRBD1 or TRBD2, each giving 5 matched bases. The sequencing sample was made of blood. The CDR3 is CASTNWDVQETQYF. The nucleotide sequence reads as follows: TGTGCCAGCACCAATTGGGACGTACAAGAGACCCAGTACTTC.